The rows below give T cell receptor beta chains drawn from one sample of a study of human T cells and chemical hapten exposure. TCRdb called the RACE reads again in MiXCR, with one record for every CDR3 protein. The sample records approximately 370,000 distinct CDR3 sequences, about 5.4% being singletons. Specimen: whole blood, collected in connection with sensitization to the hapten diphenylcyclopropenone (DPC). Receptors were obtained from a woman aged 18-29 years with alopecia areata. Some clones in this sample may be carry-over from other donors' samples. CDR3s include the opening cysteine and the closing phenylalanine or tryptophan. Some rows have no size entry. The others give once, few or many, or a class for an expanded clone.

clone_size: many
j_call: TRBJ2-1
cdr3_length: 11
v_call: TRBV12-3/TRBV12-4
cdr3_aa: CASSVENEQFF

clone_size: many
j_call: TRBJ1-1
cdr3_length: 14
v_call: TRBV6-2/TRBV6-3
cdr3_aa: CASTNGRANTEAFF

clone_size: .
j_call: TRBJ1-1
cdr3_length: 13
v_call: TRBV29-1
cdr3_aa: CSVVSRVNTEAFF

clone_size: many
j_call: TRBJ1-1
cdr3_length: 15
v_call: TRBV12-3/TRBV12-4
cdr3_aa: CASSLGGDLNTEAFF

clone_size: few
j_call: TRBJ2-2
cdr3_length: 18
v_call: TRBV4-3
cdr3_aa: CASSQGFFSGQRTGELFF

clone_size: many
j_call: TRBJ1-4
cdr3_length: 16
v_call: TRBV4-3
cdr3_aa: CASSQDRSGANEKLFF

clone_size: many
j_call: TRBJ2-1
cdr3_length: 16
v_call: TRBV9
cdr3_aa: CASSPGTGSSYNEQFF

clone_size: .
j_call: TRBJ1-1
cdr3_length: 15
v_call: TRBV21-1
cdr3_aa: CASSKFLTGNTEAFF

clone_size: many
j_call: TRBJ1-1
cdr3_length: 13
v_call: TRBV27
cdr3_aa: CASTTWRGSEAFF

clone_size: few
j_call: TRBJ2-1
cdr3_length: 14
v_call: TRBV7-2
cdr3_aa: CASSSGLAGVEQFF

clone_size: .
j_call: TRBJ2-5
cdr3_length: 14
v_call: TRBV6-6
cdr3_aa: CASSYQAVKETQYF

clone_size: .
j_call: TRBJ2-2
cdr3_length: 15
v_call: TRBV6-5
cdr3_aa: CASSYSDRYTGELFF

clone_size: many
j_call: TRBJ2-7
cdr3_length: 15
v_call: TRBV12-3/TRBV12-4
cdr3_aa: CASSFGSVVAYEQYF

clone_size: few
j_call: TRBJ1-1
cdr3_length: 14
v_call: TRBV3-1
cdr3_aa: CASSQGVNQGEAFF

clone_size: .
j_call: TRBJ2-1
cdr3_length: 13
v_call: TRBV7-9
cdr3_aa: CASSRAGYNEQFF